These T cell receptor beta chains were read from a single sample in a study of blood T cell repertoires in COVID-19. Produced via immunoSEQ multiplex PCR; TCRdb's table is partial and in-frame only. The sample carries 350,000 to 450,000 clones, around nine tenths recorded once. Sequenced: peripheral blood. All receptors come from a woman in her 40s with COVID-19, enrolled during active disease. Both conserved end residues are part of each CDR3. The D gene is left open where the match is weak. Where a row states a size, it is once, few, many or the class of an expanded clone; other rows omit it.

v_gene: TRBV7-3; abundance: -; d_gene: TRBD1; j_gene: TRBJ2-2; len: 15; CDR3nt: TGTGCCAGCAGCTTTGAGGGACAGGGCGCCGGGGAGCTGTTTTTT; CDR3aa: CASSFEGQGAGELFF
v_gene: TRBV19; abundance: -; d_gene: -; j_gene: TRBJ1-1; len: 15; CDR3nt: TGTGCCAGTACCTCGTCAGTTGGGCGACGGACTGAAGCTTTCTTT; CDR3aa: CASTSSVGRRTEAFF
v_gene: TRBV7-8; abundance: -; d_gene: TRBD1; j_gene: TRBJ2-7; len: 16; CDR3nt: TGTGCCAGCAGCTTAGCGTGGCAGGGGGAACCCTACGAGCAGTACTTC; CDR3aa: CASSLAWQGEPYEQYF
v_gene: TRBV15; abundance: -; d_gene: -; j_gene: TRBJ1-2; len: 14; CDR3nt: TGTGCCACCAGCAGAGACTTCACAGAACGTGGCTACACCTTC; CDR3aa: CATSRDFTERGYTF
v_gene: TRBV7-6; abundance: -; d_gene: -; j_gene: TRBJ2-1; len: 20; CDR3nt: TGTGCCAGCAGCCCCCTTTTGCAGGGGACTACGTCGGGGGGCTACAATGAGCAGTTCTTC; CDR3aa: CASSPLLQGTTSGGYNEQFF
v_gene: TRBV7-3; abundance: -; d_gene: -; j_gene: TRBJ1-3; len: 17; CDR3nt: TGTGCCAGCAGCTTAAGGCAGGTGACCTCCTCTGGAAACACCATATATTTT; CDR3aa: CASSLRQVTSSGNTIYF
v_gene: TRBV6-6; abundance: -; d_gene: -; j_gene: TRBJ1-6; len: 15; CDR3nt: TGTGCCAGCAGTTTCGGGGGAGATTACAGGACACCCCTCCACTTT; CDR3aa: CASSFGGDYRTPLHF
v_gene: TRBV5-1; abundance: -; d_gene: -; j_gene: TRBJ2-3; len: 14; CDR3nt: TGCGCCAGCAGCTTGGCCATCGGCGGAGATACGCAGTATTTT; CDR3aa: CASSLAIGGDTQYF
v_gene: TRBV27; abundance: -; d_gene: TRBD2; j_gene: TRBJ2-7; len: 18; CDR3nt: TGTGCCACCAGTCGGGCTAGCGGGAGGGCGGCGGCGCTCTACGAGCAGTACTTC; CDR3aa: CATSRASGRAAALYEQYF
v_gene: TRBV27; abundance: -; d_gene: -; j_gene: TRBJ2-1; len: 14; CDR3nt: TGTGCCAGCAGTTTATCTGGACAAAACAATGAGCAGTTCTTC; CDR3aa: CASSLSGQNNEQFF
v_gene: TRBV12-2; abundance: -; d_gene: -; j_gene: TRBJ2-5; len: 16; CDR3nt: TGTGCAAGTCGCTTATATTTAGCGAGAACCCAAGAGACCCAGTACTTC; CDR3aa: CASRLYLARTQETQYF
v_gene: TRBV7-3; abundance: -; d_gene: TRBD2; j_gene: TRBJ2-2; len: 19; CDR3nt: TGTGCCAGCAGCCTGACCCCGGGACTAGCGGGAGGGAACACCGGGGAGCTGTTTTTT; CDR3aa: CASSLTPGLAGGNTGELFF
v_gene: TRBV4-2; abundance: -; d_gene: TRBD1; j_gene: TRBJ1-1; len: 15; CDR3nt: TGTGCCAGCAGCGCACTGACAGGGGCGAACACTGAAGCTTTCTTT; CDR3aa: CASSALTGANTEAFF
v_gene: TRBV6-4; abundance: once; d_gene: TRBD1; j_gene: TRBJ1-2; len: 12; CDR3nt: TGTGCCAGCAGTGACCACAGGGGTGGCTACACCTTC; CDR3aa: CASSDHRGGYTF
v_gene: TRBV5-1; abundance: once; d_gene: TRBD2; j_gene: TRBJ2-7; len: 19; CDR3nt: TGCGCCAGCAGCTTCGGTATACGGTCGGCGAGGGGAGGGGACTACGAGCAGTACTTC; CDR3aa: CASSFGIRSARGGDYEQYF
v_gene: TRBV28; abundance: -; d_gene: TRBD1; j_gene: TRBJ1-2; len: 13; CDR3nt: TGTGCCAGCAGTTCCGGGACAGATTATGGCTACACCTTC; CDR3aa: CASSSGTDYGYTF
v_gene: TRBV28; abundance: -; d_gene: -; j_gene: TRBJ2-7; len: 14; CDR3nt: TGTGCCAGCAGTTTACAGGGGCAGGGGTACGAGCAGTGCTTC; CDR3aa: CASSLQGQGYEQCF
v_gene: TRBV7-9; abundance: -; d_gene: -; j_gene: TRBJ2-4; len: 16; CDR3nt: TGTGCCAGCAGCTTATGGACAGTTCTAGCCAAAAACATTCAGTACTTC; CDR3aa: CASSLWTVLAKNIQYF
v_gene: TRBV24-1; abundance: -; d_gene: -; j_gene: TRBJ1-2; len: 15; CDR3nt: TGTGCCACCTCTGCCCCCCGGGGGACTATCTATGGCTACACCTTC; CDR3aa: CATSAPRGTIYGYTF
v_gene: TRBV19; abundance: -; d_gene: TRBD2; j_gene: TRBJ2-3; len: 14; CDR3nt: TGTGCCAGTAGTTGGGGGGGGAGTACAGATACGCAGTATTTT; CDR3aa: CASSWGGSTDTQYF
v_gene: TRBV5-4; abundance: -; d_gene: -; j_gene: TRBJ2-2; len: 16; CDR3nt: TGTGCCAGCAGCCCCGGACAGAGAAGAAGTACCGGGGAGCTGTTTTTT; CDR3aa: CASSPGQRRSTGELFF
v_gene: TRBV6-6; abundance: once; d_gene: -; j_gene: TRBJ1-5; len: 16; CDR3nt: TGTGCCAGCAGGCCGCTTGGGGGGGCTGGGATTCAGCCCCAGCATTTT; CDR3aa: CASRPLGGAGIQPQHF
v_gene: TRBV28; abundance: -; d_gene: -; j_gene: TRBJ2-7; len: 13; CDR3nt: TGTGCCAGCAGTTTGATAGCGGAGTACGAGCAGTACTTC; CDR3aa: CASSLIAEYEQYF
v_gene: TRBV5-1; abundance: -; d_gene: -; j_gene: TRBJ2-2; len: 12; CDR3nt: TGCGCCAGCAGCTATTCGGCCGGGGAGCTGTTTTTT; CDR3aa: CASSYSAGELFF
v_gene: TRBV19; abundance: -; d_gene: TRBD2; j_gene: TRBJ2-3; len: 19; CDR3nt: TGTGCCAGTAGCACCACGGGACTAGCGGGAGGGGCCGGTCCAGATACGCAGTATTTT; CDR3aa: CASSTTGLAGGAGPDTQYF
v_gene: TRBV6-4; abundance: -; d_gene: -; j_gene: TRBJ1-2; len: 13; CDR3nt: TGTGCCAGCAGTGTCACTCCAGGGGATGGCTACACCTTC; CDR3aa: CASSVTPGDGYTF
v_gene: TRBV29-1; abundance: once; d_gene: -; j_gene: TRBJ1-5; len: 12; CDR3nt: TGCAGCGTTAAAAAACAGGGTCAGCCCCAGCATTTT; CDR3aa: CSVKKQGQPQHF